These 29 T cell receptor beta chains came from one sample sequenced in a study of graft-versus-host responses after intestinal transplantation. Measured with immunoSEQ multiplex PCR; TCRdb has only the in-frame clones, and not every one. The sample has around 110,000 clones, just over 90% seen once. These TCRs are of unknown antigen specificity. This specimen consisted of unstimulated CD4+ T cells sorted from spleen or lymph node cells, obtained before intestinal transplant. These receptors were collected from a human donor who received an intestinal transplant.

This chain joins TRBV7-9 and TRBJ2-7; 7 nucleotides line up with TRBD1. The CDR3 length is 15 residues. Trimming cost V 5 bases and J 4 bases; bases outside gene matches: 11. Germline lookup yields CDR1 SEHNR and CDR2 FQNEAQ (reference sequence). DNA of the CDR3: TGTGCCAGCAGCAAGGACGGGACAGTAAGGTACGAGCAGTACTTC. Its translation is CASSKDGTVRYEQYF.

The chain uses TRBV6-1 and TRBJ2-3; TRBD1 is a possible D gene (6 bases). Germline V gives CDR1 MNHNS, CDR2 SASEGT. CDR3 length: 14 amino acids. Trimming removed 4 bases at V and 3 bases at J, with 11 bases between. The CDR3 sequence is CASSVPTGTDTQYF. DNA of the CDR3: TGTGCCAGCAGTGTACCAACAGGGACAGATACGCAGTATTTT.

The gene calls are TRBV6-1 and TRBJ2-7; TRBD2 aligns across 12 bases. The CDR3 is 16 amino acids. J lost 4 bases, V lost 1 base, and 5 bases had no gene match. Looked up from germline, CDR1 is MNHNS and CDR2 is SASEGT. The CDR3 spells CASSEGTSGIVYEQYF. The CDR3 DNA follows: TGTGCCAGCAGTGAAGGGACTAGCGGGATCGTGTACGAGCAGTACTTC.

The chain has TRBV9 and TRBJ2-1; 8 positions agree with TRBD2. The V gene end was trimmed by 0 bases and the J gene end by 10 bases; junction bases not matched to a gene: 12. In germline, CDR1 is SGDLS, CDR2 YYNGEE. The CDR3 spans 16 residues. This chain's CDR3 is CASSVDLRGGLGEQFF. CDR3 nucleotides: TGTGCCAGCAGCGTAGATCTCCGGGGGGGCCTAGGGGAGCAGTTCTTC. The variable domain in full, completed from reference TRBV9 and TRBJ2-1, reads DSGVTQTPKHLITATGQRVTLRCSPRSGDLSVYWYQQSLDQGLQFLIQYYNGEERAKGNILERFSAQQFPDLHSELNLSSLELGDSALYFCASSVDLRGGLGEQFFGPGTRLTVL.

The chain uses TRBV9 and TRBJ2-1; TRBD2 agrees at 9 bases. The CDR3 totals 16 residues. V lost 3 bases and J lost 4; bases outside the gene matches: 8. Germline lookup yields CDR1 SGDLS and CDR2 YYNGEE. The CDR3 protein is CASSAVGREGYNEQFF. The CDR3 bases are TGTGCCAGCAGCGCCGTAGGGCGGGAGGGTTACAATGAGCAGTTCTTC.

The chain is built from TRBV20-1 and TRBJ1-1; D call uncertain. The CDR3 is 11 amino acids. Germline V gene lookup returns CDR1 DFQATT and CDR2 SNEGSKA (reference sequence). V gave up 0 bases and J gave up 8 bases, with 7 bases separating them. CDR3 in DNA: TGCAGTGCTAGAGATGCGGCCGAAGCTTTCTTT. This sequence encodes CSARDAAEAFF.

The J gene is TRBJ1-6, the V gene TRBV6-5; TRBD1 might be the D (5 bases). This CDR3 comprises 15 residues. V lost 7 bases, J lost 5 bases, and 15 bases lay in between. Per germline, CDR1 MNHEY and CDR2 SVGAGI. CDR3 bases: TGTGCCAGCAATCGGGGGAGAATAAATAATTCACCCCTCCACTTT. Its protein is CASNRGRINNSPLHF.

DNA of the CDR3: TGTGCCAGCTCCCCCCGGGGGGCCGGCACAGATACGCAGTATTTT. Its translation is CASSPRGAGTDTQYF. This chain links TRBV18 with TRBJ2-3; D is possibly TRBD2 (7 bases). Germline loops: CDR1 KGHSH, CDR2 LQKENI. The CDR3 runs 15 residues. V was cut by 6 bases and J by 1 base, with 14 bases left in between.

Comments on this clone: Other DNA sequences from this sample encode an identical CDR3 as well. The chain combines TRBV9 with TRBJ2-7; tentatively, D is TRBD2 (5 bases). There are 13 residues in the CDR3. The germline gives CDR1 SGDLS, CDR2 YYNGEE. The germline V and J ends were trimmed by 0 bases and 3 bases, with 7 bases remaining between them. CDR3: CASSVGAGYEQYF. CDR3 sequence (DNA): TGTGCCAGCAGCGTAGGGGCGGGCTACGAGCAGTACTTC.

J is TRBJ2-3 and V is TRBV30; weak D call: TRBD1 (6 bases). Per germline, CDR1 GTSNPN and CDR2 SVGIG (reference sequence). The CDR3 has 13 residues. V was clipped by 6 bases and J by 5 bases, with 15 bases between them. The CDR3: CACHLTGQDTQYF. The CDR3 DNA reads TGTGCCTGCCATCTCACAGGGCAAGATACGCAGTATTTT.

The rearrangement links TRBV7-9 to TRBJ2-6; D might be TRBD2 (6 bases). V was trimmed by 3 bases and J by 2 bases, leaving 8 bases between them. Per the germline V gene, CDR1 is SEHNR and CDR2 is FQNEAQ (reference sequence). The CDR3 runs 15 residues. Here the CDR3 reads CASSFREAGANVLTF. Here the CDR3 DNA reads TGTGCCAGCAGCTTCAGGGAGGCTGGGGCCAACGTCCTGACTTTC.

J is TRBJ2-3 and V is TRBV13, with TRBD2 identical over 14 bases. Germline V gives CDR1 PRHDT, CDR2 FYEKMQ (reference sequence). Losses at the gene ends were 5 bases for V and 6 bases for J; bases not matched to a gene: 7. The CDR3 consists of 16 residues. This CDR3 reads CASSRRLAGGMDTQYF. The CDR3 DNA sequence: TGTGCCAGCAGCAGAAGACTAGCGGGAGGGATGGATACGCAGTATTTT.

The chain carries TRBV10-1 and TRBJ1-1, with 8 bases fitting TRBD1. Germline values: CDR1 WNHNN, CDR2 SYGVQD (reference sequence). The CDR3 is made up of 14 amino acids. Losses at the gene ends were 2 bases for V and 4 bases for J; bases not matched to a gene: 3. The CDR3 region has the DNA TGCGCCAGCAGTGAGGGACAGGGATTCACTGAAGCTTTCTTT. Encoded protein: CASSEGQGFTEAFF.

This clone was detected a few times. The chain couples TRBV4-3 to TRBJ1-1; no clear D. The CDR3 is made up of 14 amino acids. V was clipped by 4 bases and J by 3 bases, with 12 bases between them. Germline lookup yields CDR1 LGHNA and CDR2 YSLEER. CDR3: CASSRGVSDTEAFF. In DNA, the CDR3 is TGCGCCAGCAGCCGCGGGGTAAGCGACACTGAAGCTTTCTTT.

The chain carries TRBV28 and TRBJ2-1; TRBD2 aligns across 14 bases. V lost 7 bases, J lost 9 bases, and 2 bases stayed unmatched. The CDR3 consists of 13 residues. Per the germline V gene, CDR1 is MDHEN and CDR2 is SYDVKM. The CDR3 nucleotides are TGTGCCAGCAAGGGGACTAGCGGGAGTGAGCAGTTCTTC. This gives the protein CASKGTSGSEQFF.

This chain joins TRBV5-1 and TRBJ2-1; 10 bases are a match to TRBD1. CDR3 size: 15 residues. Germline V gene data show CDR1 as SGHRS and CDR2 as YFSETQ. With 4 bases clipped from V and 2 bases from J, the junction kept 3 bases outside the gene matches. CDR3 DNA sequence: TGCGCCAGCAGCGGAGGACAGGGGGCCTACAATGAGCAGTTCTTC. Its translation is CASSGGQGAYNEQFF.

V usage is TRBV7-2 and J usage is TRBJ2-3; D gene ambiguous. This CDR3 region has 16 residues. Germline CDR1 SGHTA, CDR2 FQGNSA. V lost 1 base to trimming and J lost 0 bases, with 11 bases between them. Here the CDR3 reads CASSLVAVPSTDTQYF. The CDR3 DNA reads TGTGCCAGCAGCTTAGTGGCGGTCCCTAGCACAGATACGCAGTATTTT.

The genes are TRBV4-1 and TRBJ2-4, with D possibly TRBD2 on 6 matching bases. The CDR3 is 15 amino acids. V was clipped by 2 bases and J by 0 bases, with 8 bases between them. From germline, CDR1 is MGHRA and CDR2 YSYEKL. DNA for the CDR3: TGCGCCAGCAGCCAACTGGGACTAGCCAAAAACATTCAGTACTTC. Translation gives CASSQLGLAKNIQYF.

V gene TRBV6-1 combines with J gene TRBJ2-7, with 10 bases matching TRBD1. The germline CDR1 and CDR2 sequences are MNHNS and SASEGT. J gave up 6 bases and V 4 bases, and 9 bases lay outside the gene matches. The CDR3 covers 15 residues. The CDR3 nucleotides are TGTGCCAGCAGTGGCAACGGGGACAGGGGAGCCGAGCAGTACTTC. As protein: CASSGNGDRGAEQYF.

This chain joins TRBV2 and TRBJ2-3; D possibly corresponds to TRBD2 (5 bases). Trimming left V 2 bases short and J 2 bases short, with 11 bases between. The CDR3 is made up of 15 amino acids. The germline V gene has CDR1 SNHLY and CDR2 FYNNEI. CDR3 sequence: CASSERYGVTDTQYF. The CDR3 nucleotides are TGTGCCAGCAGTGAACGGTACGGGGTCACAGATACGCAGTATTTT. The full variable domain, rest sourced from reference TRBV2 and TRBJ2-3, is EPEVTQTPSHQVTQMGQEVILRCVPISNHLYFYWYRQILGQKVEFLVSFYNNEISEKSEIFDDQFSVERPDGSNFTLKIRSTKLEDSAMYFCASSERYGVTDTQYFGPGTRLTVL.

The chain couples TRBV7-8 to TRBJ1-5; TRBD1 is a possible D gene (6 bases). The CDR3 has 14 residues. Per germline, CDR1 SGHVS and CDR2 FQNEAQ. The V gene lost 5 bases and the J gene lost 9 bases, with 17 bases spanning the gap. CDR3: CASSPVGAPGPQHF. DNA of the CDR3: TGTGCCAGCAGCCCCGTGGGGGCCCCAGGGCCCCAGCATTTT.

The rearrangement links TRBV10-3 to TRBJ2-2; 11 bases are a match to TRBD1. J gave up 6 bases and V 6 bases, and 6 bases lay outside the gene matches. The germline CDR1 and CDR2 sequences are ENHRY and SYGVKD. This CDR3 is 15 amino acids long. The CDR3 here is CAISTGDRGAGELFF. The CDR3 coding sequence is TGTGCCATCAGCACCGGGGACAGGGGGGCCGGGGAGCTGTTTTTT.

Only a few counts were recorded for this clone. The rearrangement links TRBV2 to TRBJ1-5, with a weak D call TRBD1 (5 bases). Germline V gene lookup returns CDR1 SNHLY and CDR2 FYNNEI. This CDR3 has 13 residues. With 8 bases removed from V and 1 base from J, the gap between germline ends came to 9 bases. CDR3 DNA: TGTGCCAGCCCGAACAGGAGCAATCAGCCCCAGCATTTT. Its protein is CASPNRSNQPQHF.

V usage is TRBV6-5 and J usage is TRBJ2-5; D is perhaps TRBD1 (6 bases). Trimming removed 7 bases from V and 5 bases from J, with 17 bases in between. This CDR3 spans 14 amino acids. Per germline, CDR1 MNHEY and CDR2 SVGAGI. Here the CDR3 DNA reads TGTGCCAGCACCGACTCTAGGGGGACGGAGACCCAGTACTTC. The encoded protein is CASTDSRGTETQYF.

The chain couples TRBV30 to TRBJ1-2, with 10 positions matching TRBD1. V lost 4 bases and J lost 4; bases outside the gene matches: 9. The CDR3 is 15 amino acids. The germline CDR1 and CDR2 sequences are GTSNPN and SVGIG (reference sequence). The CDR3 reads CAWKTGGPAGYGYTF. CDR3 DNA sequence: TGTGCCTGGAAGACAGGGGGCCCGGCTGGCTATGGCTACACCTTC.

This clone was observed a handful of times. The rearrangement joins TRBV29-1 to TRBJ2-7; 7 bases align to TRBD1. The CDR3 consists of 14 residues. V shed 7 bases, J shed 0 bases, and the junction held 9 bases outside the gene matches. Germline V gene lookup returns CDR1 SQVTM and CDR2 ANQGSEA. The CDR3 nucleotides are TGCAGCGCGAAGACAGGGCGAAGCTCCTACGAGCAGTACTTC. The encoded protein is CSAKTGRSSYEQYF.

This sequence joins TRBV6-5 and TRBJ1-1, with D possibly being TRBD1 (6 bases). Trimming cost V 6 bases and J 5 bases, with 13 bases left between them. The CDR3 runs 13 residues. Per the germline V gene, CDR1 is MNHEY and CDR2 is SVGAGI. CDR3 sequence (DNA): TGTGCCAGCAGCCGGGGGGGGCGAACTGAAGCTTTCTTT. The encoded protein is CASSRGGRTEAFF.

The rearrangement uses TRBV6-6 and TRBJ2-1, with 9 nucleotides matching TRBD1. Germline CDR1 and CDR2: MNHNY and SVGAGI (reference sequence). J lost 4 bases, V lost 6 bases, and 10 bases had no gene match. The CDR3 spans 16 residues. The CDR3 nucleotides read TGTGCCAGCAGACACACCGGGACAGGGCTTTACAATGAGCAGTTCTTC. Translation gives CASRHTGTGLYNEQFF.

V usage is TRBV5-4 and J usage is TRBJ2-1, with 12 bases identical to TRBD2. This CDR3 has 16 residues. J gave up 5 bases and V 4 bases, and 7 bases lay outside the gene matches. Germline-derived CDR1 and CDR2 are SGHNT and YYREEE (reference sequence). The CDR3 sequence is CASSARLAGAHNEQFF. In DNA, the CDR3 is TGTGCCAGCAGCGCAAGACTAGCGGGGGCCCACAATGAGCAGTTCTTC.